This T cell receptor beta chain was captured by sequencing in a study of cytomegalovirus exposure and HLA in healthy donors. The PCR made use of 60 Vbeta and 13 Jbeta primers. Clones were sequenced by immunoSEQ multiplex PCR, and TCRdb holds only the in-frame ones, with some missing. Here the sample spans about 89,000 clones, around 85% being singletons. Study-level findings and limits: It has been reported that TCR beta sequences accurately predicted the HLA-A and HLA-B alleles of most subjects. Published work reported that the classifier diagnosed cytomegalovirus status with high specificity and sensitivity.

A word on this clone: The antigen is undetermined.

V was pared by 4 bases and J by 1 base, with 11 bases between. The germline V gene has CDR1 WSHSY and CDR2 SAAADI. This CDR3 contains 15 residues. Sequences were obtained from PBMCs. The receptor comes from a man aged 40-49 years in good health and CMV-seropositive. The chain has TRBV10-2 and TRBJ2-1; TRBD2 might be the D (6 bases). CDR3 nucleotides: TGCGCCAGCAGTGTTGGAGGGGAGTCCTACAATGAGCAGTTCTTC. Its translation is CASSVGGESYNEQFF.